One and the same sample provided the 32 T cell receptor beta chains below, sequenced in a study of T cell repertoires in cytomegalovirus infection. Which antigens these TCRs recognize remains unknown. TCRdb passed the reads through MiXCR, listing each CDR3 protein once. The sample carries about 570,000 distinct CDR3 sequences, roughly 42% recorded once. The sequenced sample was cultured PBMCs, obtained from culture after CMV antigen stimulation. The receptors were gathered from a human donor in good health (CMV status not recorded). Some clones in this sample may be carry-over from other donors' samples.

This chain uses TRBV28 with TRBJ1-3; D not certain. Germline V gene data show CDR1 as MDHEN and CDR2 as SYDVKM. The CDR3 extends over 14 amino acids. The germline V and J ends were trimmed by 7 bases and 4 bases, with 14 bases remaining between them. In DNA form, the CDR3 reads TGTGCCAGCACGCTGGACCTCCTCGGAAACACCATATATTTT. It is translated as CASTLDLLGNTIYF.

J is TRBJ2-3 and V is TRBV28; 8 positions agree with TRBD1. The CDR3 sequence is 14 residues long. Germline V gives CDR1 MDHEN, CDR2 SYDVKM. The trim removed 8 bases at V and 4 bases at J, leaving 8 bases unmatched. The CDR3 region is CASETGGFSDTQYF. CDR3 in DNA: TGTGCCAGCGAAACAGGGGGTTTCTCAGATACGCAGTATTTT.

The CDR3 DNA sequence: TGTGCCAGCAGTCGACAGGGGATGGATTCACCCCTCCACTTT. This encodes CASSRQGMDSPLHF. The chain joins TRBV6-1 to TRBJ1-6, with 8 nucleotides matching TRBD1. The germline V gene has CDR1 MNHNS and CDR2 SASEGT. V shed 5 bases, J shed 8 bases, and the junction held 5 bases outside the gene matches. The CDR3 covers 14 residues.

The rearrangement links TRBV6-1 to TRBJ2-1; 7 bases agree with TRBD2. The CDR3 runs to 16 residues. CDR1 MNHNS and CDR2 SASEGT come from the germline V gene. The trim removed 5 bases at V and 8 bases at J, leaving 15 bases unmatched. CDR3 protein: CASSKSGEGRLYEQFF. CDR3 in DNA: TGTGCCAGCAGTAAATCGGGGGAGGGCCGTTTGTATGAGCAGTTCTTC.

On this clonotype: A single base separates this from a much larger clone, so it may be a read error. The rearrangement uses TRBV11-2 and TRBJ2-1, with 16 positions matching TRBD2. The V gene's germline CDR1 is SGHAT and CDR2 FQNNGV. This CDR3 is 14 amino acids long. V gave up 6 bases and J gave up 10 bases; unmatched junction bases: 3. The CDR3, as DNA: TGTGCCAGCAGGCAGGGACTAGCGGGAGGGGAGCAGTTCTTC. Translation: CASRQGLAGGEQFF.

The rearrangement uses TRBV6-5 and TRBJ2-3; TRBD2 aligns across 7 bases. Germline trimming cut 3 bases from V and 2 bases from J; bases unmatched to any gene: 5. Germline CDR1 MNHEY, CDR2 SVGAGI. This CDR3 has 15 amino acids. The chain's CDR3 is CASSYGGRATDTQYF. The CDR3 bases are TGTGCCAGCAGTTATGGTGGGAGGGCCACAGATACGCAGTATTTT.

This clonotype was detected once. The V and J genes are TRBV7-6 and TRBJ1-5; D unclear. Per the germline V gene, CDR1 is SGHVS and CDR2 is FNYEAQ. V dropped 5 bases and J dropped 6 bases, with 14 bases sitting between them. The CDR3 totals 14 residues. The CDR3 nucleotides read TGTGCCAGCAGCCCCCCCTTTGGGTGTCAGCCCCAGCATTTT. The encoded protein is CASSPPFGCQPQHF.

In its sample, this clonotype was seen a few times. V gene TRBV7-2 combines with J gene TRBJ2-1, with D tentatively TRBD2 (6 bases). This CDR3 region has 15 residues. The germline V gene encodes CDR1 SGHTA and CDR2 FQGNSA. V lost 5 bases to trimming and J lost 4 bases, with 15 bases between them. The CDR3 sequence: CASSGGPPVYNEQFF. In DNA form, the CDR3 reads TGTGCCAGCAGCGGAGGGCCGCCGGTTTACAATGAGCAGTTCTTC.

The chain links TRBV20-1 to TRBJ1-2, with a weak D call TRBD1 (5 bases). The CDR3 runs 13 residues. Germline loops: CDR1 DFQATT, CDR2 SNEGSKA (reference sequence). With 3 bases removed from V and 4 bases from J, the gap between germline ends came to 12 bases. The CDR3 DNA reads TGCAGTGCTAGTCCGAGGCAGGGCTATGGCTACACCTTC. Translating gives CSASPRQGYGYTF.

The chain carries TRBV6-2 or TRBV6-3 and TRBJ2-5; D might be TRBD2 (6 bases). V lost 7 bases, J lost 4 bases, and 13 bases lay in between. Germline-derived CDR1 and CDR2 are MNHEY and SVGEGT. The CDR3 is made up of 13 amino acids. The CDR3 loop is CASTRERLETQYF. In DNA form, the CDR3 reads TGTGCCAGCACACGGGAGAGGTTAGAGACCCAGTACTTC.

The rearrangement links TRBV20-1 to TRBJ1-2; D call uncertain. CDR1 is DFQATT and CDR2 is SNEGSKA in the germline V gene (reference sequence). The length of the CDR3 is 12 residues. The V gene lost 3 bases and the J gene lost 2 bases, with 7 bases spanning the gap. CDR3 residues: CSASKQNYGYTF. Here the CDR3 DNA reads TGCAGTGCTAGCAAGCAAAACTATGGCTACACCTTC.

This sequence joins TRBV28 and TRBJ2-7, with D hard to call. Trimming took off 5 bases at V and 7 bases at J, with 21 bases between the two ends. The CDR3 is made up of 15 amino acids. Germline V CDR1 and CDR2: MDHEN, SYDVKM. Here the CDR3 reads CASSPSWQTGWEQYF. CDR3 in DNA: TGTGCCAGCAGTCCTTCGTGGCAGACCGGATGGGAGCAGTACTTC.

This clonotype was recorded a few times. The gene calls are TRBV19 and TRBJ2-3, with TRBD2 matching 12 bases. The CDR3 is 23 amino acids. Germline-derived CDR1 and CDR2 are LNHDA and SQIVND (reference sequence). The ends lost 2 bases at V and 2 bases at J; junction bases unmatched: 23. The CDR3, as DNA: TGTGCCAGTAGTATAACTGCCGGCCGACTAGCGGGAGTCCGAGCGGTCCCCACAGATACGCAGTATTTT. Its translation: CASSITAGRLAGVRAVPTDTQYF.

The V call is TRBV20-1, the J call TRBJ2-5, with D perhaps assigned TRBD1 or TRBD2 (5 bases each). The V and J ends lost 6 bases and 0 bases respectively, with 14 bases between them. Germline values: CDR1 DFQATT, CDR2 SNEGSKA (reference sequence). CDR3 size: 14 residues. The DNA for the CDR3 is TGCAGTGCGGAAAGGGACGGGAACCAAGAGACCCAGTACTTC. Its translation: CSAERDGNQETQYF.

CDR3 DNA sequence: TGTGCCAGCAGTTTATTTCGCTGGGGACAGGGGGCGGACACCGGGGAGCTGTTTTTT. Protein product: CASSLFRWGQGADTGELFF. The chain links TRBV27 to TRBJ2-2; 12 bases agree with TRBD1. Looked up from germline, CDR1 is MNHEY and CDR2 is SMNVEV (reference sequence). CDR3 length: 19 amino acids. V dropped 1 base and J dropped 3; count of bases not matched to a gene: 9.

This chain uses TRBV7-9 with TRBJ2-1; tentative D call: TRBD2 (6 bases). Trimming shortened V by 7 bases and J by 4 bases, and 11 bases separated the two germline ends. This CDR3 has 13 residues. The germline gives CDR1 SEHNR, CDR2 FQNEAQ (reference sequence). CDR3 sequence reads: CASNSEGYNEQFF. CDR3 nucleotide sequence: TGTGCCAGCAACTCGGAGGGGTACAATGAGCAGTTCTTC.

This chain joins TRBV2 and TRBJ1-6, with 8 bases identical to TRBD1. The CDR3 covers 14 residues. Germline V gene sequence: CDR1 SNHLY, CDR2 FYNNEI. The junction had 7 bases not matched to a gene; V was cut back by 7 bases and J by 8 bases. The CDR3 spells CASNSQGADSPLHF. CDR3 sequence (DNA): TGTGCCAGCAACTCCCAGGGGGCGGATTCACCCCTCCACTTT.

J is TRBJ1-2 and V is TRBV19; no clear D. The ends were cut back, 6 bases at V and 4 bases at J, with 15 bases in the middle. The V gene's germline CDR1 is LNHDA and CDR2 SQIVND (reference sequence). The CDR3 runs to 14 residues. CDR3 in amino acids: CASSEQRRSYGYTF. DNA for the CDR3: TGTGCCAGTAGCGAGCAGCGCCGGAGCTATGGCTACACCTTC.

CDR3 sequence reads: CASRQDRENIQYF. The CDR3 bases are TGTGCCAGCAGACAGGATCGGGAAAACATTCAGTACTTC. The chain links TRBV6-5 to TRBJ2-4, with D possibly being TRBD1 (5 bases). The CDR3 is 13 residues long. V lost 6 bases and J lost 5, with 11 bases in between. From germline, CDR1 is MNHEY and CDR2 SVGAGI.

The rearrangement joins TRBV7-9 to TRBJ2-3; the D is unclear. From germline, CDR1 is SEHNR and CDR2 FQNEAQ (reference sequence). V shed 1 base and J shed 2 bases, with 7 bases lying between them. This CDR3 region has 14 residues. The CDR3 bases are TGTGCCAGCAGCTTAGTCGGCAACACAGATACGCAGTATTTT. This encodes CASSLVGNTDTQYF. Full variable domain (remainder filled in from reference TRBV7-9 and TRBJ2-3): DTGVSQNPRHKITKRGQNVTFRCDPISEHNRLYWYRQTLGQGPEFLTYFQNEAQLEKSRLLSDRFSAERPKGSFSTLEIQRTEQGDSAMYLCASSLVGNTDTQYFGPGTRLTVL.

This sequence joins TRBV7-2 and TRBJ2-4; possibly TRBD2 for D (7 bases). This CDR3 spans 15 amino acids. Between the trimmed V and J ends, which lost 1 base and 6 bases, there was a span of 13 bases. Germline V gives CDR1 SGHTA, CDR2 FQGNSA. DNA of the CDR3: TGTGCCAGCAGCTTAGTAGGGGGGGTCGGAAACATTCAGTACTTC. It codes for CASSLVGGVGNIQYF.

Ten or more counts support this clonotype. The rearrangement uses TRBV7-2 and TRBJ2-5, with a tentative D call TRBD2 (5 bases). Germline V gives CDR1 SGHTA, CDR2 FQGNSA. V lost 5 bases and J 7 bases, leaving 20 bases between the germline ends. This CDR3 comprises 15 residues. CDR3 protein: CASSQRLSGIGTQYF. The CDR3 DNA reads TGTGCCAGCAGCCAAAGACTTTCGGGGATTGGGACCCAGTACTTC.

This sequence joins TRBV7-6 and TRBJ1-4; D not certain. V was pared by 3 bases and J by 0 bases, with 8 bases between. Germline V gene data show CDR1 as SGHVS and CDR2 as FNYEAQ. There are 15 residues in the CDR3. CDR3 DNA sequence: TGTGCCAGCAGCTTGGTAGAGGCAACTAATGAAAAACTGTTTTTT. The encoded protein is CASSLVEATNEKLFF.

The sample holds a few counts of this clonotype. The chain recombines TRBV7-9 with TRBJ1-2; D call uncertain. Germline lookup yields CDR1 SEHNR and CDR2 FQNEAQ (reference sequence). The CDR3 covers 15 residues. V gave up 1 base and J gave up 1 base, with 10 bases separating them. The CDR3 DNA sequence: TGTGCCAGCAGCTTAGGCGGACTGGGTAACTATGGCTACACCTTC. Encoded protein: CASSLGGLGNYGYTF.

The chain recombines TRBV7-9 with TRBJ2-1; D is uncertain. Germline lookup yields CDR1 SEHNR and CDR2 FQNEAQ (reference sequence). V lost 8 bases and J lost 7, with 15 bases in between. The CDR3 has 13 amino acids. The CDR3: CASRPSFPNEQFF. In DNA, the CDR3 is TGTGCCAGCCGACCCTCCTTTCCAAATGAGCAGTTCTTC.

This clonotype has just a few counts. The CDR3: CAITGTGSYNEQFF. CDR3 in DNA: TGTGCCATAACAGGGACAGGATCCTACAATGAGCAGTTCTTC. V and J are TRBV2 and TRBJ2-1; 8 positions match TRBD1. V was clipped by 10 bases and J by 1 base; unmatched bases: 6. CDR1 and CDR2 (germline): SNHLY, FYNNEI. CDR3 length equals 14 residues.

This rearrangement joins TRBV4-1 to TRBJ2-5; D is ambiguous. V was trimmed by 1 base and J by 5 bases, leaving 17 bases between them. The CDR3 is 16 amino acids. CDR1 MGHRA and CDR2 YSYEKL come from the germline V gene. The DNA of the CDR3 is TGCGCCAGCAGCCAAGGGTCCCTCTCCCGGTGGGAGACCCAGTACTTC. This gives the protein CASSQGSLSRWETQYF.

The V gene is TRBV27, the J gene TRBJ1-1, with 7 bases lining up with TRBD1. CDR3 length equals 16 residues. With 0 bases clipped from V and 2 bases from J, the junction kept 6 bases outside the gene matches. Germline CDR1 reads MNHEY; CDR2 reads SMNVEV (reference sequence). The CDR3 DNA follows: TGTGCCAGCAGTTTATCTGGAGGGGGCCGTAACACTGAAGCTTTCTTT. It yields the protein CASSLSGGGRNTEAFF.

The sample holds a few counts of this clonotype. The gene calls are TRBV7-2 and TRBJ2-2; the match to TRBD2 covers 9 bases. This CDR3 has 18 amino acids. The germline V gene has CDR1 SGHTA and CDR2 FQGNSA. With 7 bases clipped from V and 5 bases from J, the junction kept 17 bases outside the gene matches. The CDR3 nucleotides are TGTGCCAGCACTCCGCGACTAGCGGACCTCCAGTGGACCGGGGAGCTGTTTTTT. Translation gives CASTPRLADLQWTGELFF. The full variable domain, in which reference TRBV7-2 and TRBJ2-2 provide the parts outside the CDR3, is GAGVSQSPSNKVTEKGKDVELRCDPISGHTALYWYRQSLGQGLEFLIYFQGNSAPDKSGLPSDRFSAERTGGSVSTLTIQRTQQEDSAVYLCASTPRLADLQWTGELFFGEGSRLTVL.

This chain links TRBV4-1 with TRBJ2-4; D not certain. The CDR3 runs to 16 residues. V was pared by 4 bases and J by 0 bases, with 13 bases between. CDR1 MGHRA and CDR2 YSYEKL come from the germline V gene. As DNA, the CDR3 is TGCGCCAGCAGCCCCCGATTTCGACTAGCCAAAAACATTCAGTACTTC. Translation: CASSPRFRLAKNIQYF.

In DNA, the CDR3 is TGTGCCAGCAGTCCAGGGGAGGGTTGGGGGAGCACAGATACGCAGTATTTT. It encodes CASSPGEGWGSTDTQYF. The chain joins TRBV27 to TRBJ2-3, with a weak D call TRBD2 (7 bases). The CDR3 is made up of 17 amino acids. CDR1 and CDR2 from the germline V gene are MNHEY and SMNVEV (reference sequence). Trimming took off 5 bases at V and 0 bases at J, with 18 bases between the two ends.

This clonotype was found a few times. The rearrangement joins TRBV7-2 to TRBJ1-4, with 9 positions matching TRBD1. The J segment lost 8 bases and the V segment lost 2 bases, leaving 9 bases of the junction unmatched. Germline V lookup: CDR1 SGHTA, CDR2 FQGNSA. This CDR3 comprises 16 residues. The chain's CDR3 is CASSLIGTGNVEKLFF. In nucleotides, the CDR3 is TGTGCCAGCAGCTTAATTGGGACAGGGAACGTGGAAAAACTGTTTTTT.